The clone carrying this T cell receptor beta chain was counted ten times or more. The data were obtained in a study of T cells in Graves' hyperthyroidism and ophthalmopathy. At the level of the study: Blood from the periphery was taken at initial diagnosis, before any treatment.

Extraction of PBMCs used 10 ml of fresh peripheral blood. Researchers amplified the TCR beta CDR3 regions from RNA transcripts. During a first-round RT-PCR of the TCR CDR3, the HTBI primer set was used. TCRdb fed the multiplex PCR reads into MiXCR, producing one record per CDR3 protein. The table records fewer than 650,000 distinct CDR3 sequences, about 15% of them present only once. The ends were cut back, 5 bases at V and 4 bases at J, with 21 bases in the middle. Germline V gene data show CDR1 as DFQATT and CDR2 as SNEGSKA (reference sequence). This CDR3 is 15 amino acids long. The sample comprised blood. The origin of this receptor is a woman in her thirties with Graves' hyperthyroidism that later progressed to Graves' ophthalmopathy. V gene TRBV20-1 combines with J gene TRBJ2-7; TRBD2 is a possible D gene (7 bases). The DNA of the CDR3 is TGCAGTGCTCCCGCCGGGGGCGGGAGAAGGTACGAGCAGTACTTC. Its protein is CSAPAGGGRRYEQYF.